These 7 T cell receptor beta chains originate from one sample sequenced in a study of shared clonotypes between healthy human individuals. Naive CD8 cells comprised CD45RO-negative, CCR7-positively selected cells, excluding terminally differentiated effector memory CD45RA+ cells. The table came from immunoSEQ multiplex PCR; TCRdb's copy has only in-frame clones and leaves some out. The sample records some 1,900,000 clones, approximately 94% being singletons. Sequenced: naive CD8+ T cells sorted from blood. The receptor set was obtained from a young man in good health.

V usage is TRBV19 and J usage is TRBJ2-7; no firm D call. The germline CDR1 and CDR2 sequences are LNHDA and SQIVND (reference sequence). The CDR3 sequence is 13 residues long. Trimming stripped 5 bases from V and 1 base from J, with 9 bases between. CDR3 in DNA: TGTGCCAGTAGTGGCAGGAATTCCTACGAGCAGTACTTC. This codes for CASSGRNSYEQYF.

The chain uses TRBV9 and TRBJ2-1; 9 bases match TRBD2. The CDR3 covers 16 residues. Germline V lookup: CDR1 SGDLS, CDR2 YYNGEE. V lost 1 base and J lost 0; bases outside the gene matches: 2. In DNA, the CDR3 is TGTGCCAGCAGCGTACTGACTAGCGGCTCCTACAATGAGCAGTTCTTC. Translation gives CASSVLTSGSYNEQFF.

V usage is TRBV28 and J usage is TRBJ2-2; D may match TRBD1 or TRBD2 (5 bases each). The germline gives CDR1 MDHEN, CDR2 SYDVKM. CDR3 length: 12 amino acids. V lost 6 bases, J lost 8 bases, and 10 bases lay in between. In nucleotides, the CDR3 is TGTGCCAGCAGCCGGGGCGAGGGGGAGCTGTTTTTT. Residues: CASSRGEGELFF. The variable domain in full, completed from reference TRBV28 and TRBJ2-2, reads DVKVTQSSRYLVKRTGEKVFLECVQDMDHENMFWYRQDPGLGLRLIYFSYDVKMKEKGDIPEGYSVSREKKERFSLILESASTNQTSMYLCASSRGEGELFFGEGSRLTVL.

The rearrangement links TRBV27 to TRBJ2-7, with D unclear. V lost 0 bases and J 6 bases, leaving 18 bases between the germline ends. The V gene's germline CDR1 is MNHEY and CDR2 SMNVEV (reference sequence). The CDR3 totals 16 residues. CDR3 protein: CASSLSVATLPLEQYF. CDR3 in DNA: TGTGCCAGCAGTTTATCGGTGGCAACTCTTCCACTCGAGCAGTACTTC.

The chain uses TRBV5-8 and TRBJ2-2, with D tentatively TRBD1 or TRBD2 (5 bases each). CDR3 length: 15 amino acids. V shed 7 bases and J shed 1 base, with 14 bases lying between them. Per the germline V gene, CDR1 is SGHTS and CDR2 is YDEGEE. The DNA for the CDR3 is TGTGCCAGCGGTACCGGGACGGTGAACACCGGGGAGCTGTTTTTT. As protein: CASGTGTVNTGELFF.

The CDR3 DNA follows: TGTGCCAGCAGCTTAACTGCGGGGGGCGACACAGATACGCAGTATTTT. This encodes CASSLTAGGDTDTQYF. The chain links TRBV7-9 to TRBJ2-3, with TRBD2 matching over 8 bases. Germline loops: CDR1 SEHNR, CDR2 FQNEAQ (reference sequence). Germline trimming cut 2 bases from V and 2 bases from J; bases unmatched to any gene: 6. CDR3 length: 16 residues. Variable domain in full (rest from reference TRBV7-9 and TRBJ2-3): DTGVSQNPRHKITKRGQNVTFRCDPISEHNRLYWYRQTLGQGPEFLTYFQNEAQLEKSRLLSDRFSAERPKGSFSTLEIQRTEQGDSAMYLCASSLTAGGDTDTQYFGPGTRLTVL.

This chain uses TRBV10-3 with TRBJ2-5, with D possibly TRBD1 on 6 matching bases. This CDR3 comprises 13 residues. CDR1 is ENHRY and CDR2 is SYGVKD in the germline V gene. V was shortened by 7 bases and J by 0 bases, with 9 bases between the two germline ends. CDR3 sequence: CAINRDNQETQYF. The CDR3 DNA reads TGTGCCATCAACCGGGACAACCAAGAGACCCAGTACTTC.